This T cell receptor beta chain appears in the sequencing data of a study of blood T cell repertoires in COVID-19 (TCRdb year 2020). Broadly, across the study: Samples from collaborators originated in the United States, Italy and Spain and spanned both the acute and convalescent phases of COVID-19. The repertoires were released in a freely available public database intended as a resource for research on the immune response to SARS-CoV-2. The samples were drawn from the first 160 participants of the ongoing ImmuneRACE study and from roughly 1,300 subjects provided by 6 global collaborators. HLA class I and class II types, where available, came from metadata supplied by the sample provider rather than from assay-based typing. A de-identified subject ID, COVID-19 status, age in years and sex were almost always included in the sample metadata. The prospective study material was composed of cDNA or gDNA derived from T cells, B-cell-depleted T cells, or PBMCs. Subjects who had been exposed to COVID-19, were actively infected with it, or had recovered from it provided the deeply sampled blood TCRbeta repertoires that made up the dataset.

The immunoSEQ Assay, a bias-controlled multiplex PCR, was used to amplify TCRbeta CDR3 regions from genomic DNA. As for how the authors treated the data: The number of nucleated cells in each sample was estimated from the amplification of reference gene primers within the assay. Sequence reads were collapsed and filtered to measure the absolute abundance of every unique TCRbeta CDR3 rearrangement. For each sample, productive Simpson clonality was calculated by taking the square root of Simpson's diversity index across productive rearrangements. Sourced from immuneACCESS, this table was stored by TCRdb with only in-frame sequences that have V and J called. A share of the clones is absent; for the studies checked, an unresolved V gene accounts for under half, and the remainder has no known explanation. From that table come the V and J calls and clone size; the DNA was used to work out D and trimming. This sample holds about 180,000 clones; nearly 90% were observed only once. Approximately 2.5% of the sample is taken by the ten largest.

General conclusions and limits of the study: The quantity of clinical and demographic metadata differed by source and by participant and was supplied without curation.

Concerning this clone itself: Its specific antigen is unknown. Base qualities are not provided; no much larger clone lies one nucleotide away.

Participants in the prospective study were aged roughly 18 to 89 years, lived in 20 to 30 United States geographic areas, and enrolled through a virtual design. In the prospective study, participants were assigned to cohorts based on the clinical history participants reported in a screening survey and a study questionnaire. In the prospective study, mobile phlebotomists collected whole blood, serum and a nasopharyngeal or oropharyngeal swab from each participant. Prospective study participants could optionally give additional blood draws and questionnaires over a roughly 2-month period. Prospective study blood samples were shipped either frozen or at room temperature before DNA extraction. Inclusive of the bounding cysteine and phenylalanine, the CDR3 is 14 residues long. The CDR3 DNA has 42 bases and is translated from base 1. Sequences MDHEN (CDR1) and SYDVKM (CDR2) are obtained from the germline V gene. V is pruned by 2 bases and J by 4 bases, leaving 4 bases of the junction without a gene match.

The receptor's source is a woman between 40 and 55 years old with acute COVID-19. The V gene is TRBV28 and the J gene is TRBJ2-7; 8 nucleotides in the junction match TRBD2. Sample: PBMCs or T cells enriched from blood (not recorded which). CDR3 loop: CASSLRGGPYEQYF. The DNA is TGTGCCAGCAGTTTACGGGGGGGACCTTACGAGCAGTACTTC.